This record covers a single T cell receptor beta chain. This entry is derived from a study of glioma-infiltrating T cells after dendritic cell vaccination. As for time point: after dendritic cell vaccination, including at tumor progression/relapse. Clones were read by immunoSEQ multiplex PCR, and TCRdb kept only the in-frame ones, dropping some. The data hold more than 85,000 clones, with 90% observed a single time. This CDR3 is 18 amino acids long. Looked up from germline, CDR1 is GTSNPN and CDR2 is SVGIG (reference sequence). V lost 2 bases and J 0 bases, leaving 23 bases between the germline ends. The receptor's source is a human donor with glioblastoma. The rearrangement links TRBV30 to TRBJ2-7; perhaps D is TRBD1 or TRBD2 (9 bases each). The sample consisted of blood, taken after dendritic cell vaccination. The CDR3 DNA is TGTGCCTGGAGTTACAGGGGGCCTAGCGGGGTCAGCTCCTACGAGCAGTACTTC. Translation: CAWSYRGPSGVSSYEQYF.